Reported below is one T cell receptor (beta chain). The antigen this receptor binds is unknown. Base qualities are not at hand, and no much larger clone is one base apart. The library was built by means of PCR. At the Johns Hopkins FTIC core, DNA from the cultured CD4+ T cells underwent TCR sequencing with the Oncomine TCR Beta short-read assay. The QIAamp micro DNA kit was used to extract genomic DNA from the cultured CD4+ T cells. Oncomine TCR Beta libraries from cultured CD4+ T cells were pooled using unique dual indexes and sequenced on an Illumina iSeq 100. Turning to the authors' computational methods: Non-productive sequences were removed, and CDR3s that did not start with C, did not end with F or W, or were shorter than 7 amino acids were discarded. Antigen-specific clonotypes were identified using the MANAFEST web application through comparison of peptide-stimulated wells with reference and other culture wells. To be called positive, a clone needed an FDR below 0.05, an odds ratio above 5, and a productive frequency above 0.1% in at least two of three replicate wells. Cross-reactive clonotypes were defined as significantly expanded in both SARS-CoV-2 spike wells and at least one common cold coronavirus spike condition. Similarity between CDR3 sequences was evaluated in R version 3.6.1 using Levenshtein distances (stringdist) and unrooted phylogenetic trees (ape). TCRdb applied fastp at Q25 and MiXCR to the public reads, then kept only in-frame beta chains. Every entry covers one CDR3 protein and lists the most common genes and DNA from its rows. The authors' filters were not applied to this entry. Present in this sample are some 14,000 distinct CDR3 sequences, less than 60% of which were seen just once. The ten biggest clones cover 3.5% to 5% of the sample.

The data belong to a study of vaccination and CD4 T cells after COVID-19 (dated by TCRdb to 2022 to 2024). General notes on the study: Every convalescent patient had a positive nasal swab PCR test for SARS-CoV-2, with mild disease in 8 to 10 patients and severe disease in one. The convalescent cohort comprised six males and four females, including two Hispanic individuals, seven Caucasians, two Asians and one multiracial person. Each participant got two doses of either the Pfizer-BioNTech BNT162b2 vaccine (n=8) or the Moderna mRNA-1273 vaccine (n=2). Post-COVID blood samples were collected from convalescent patients a median of roughly 100 days after diagnosis, with a range of about 30 to 161 days. The time from the second vaccine dose to post-vaccine blood sampling had a median of roughly 70 days and ranged from about 12 to 250 days. The cultures were stimulated with overlapping spike peptide pools from SARS-CoV-2 and from the common cold coronaviruses HCoV-NL63, HCoV-OC43 and HCoV-229E. Control cultures used a CEFX viral epitope pool as positive control, an HIV-1 Nef peptide pool as negative control, or no peptide. In over 8 COVID-19 convalescent patients and several infection-naive healthy vaccine recipients, researchers compared the spike-specific CD4+ TCR repertoire from before mRNA vaccination with the repertoire from after.

The sample's treatment or condition label, decoded: roughly 10-day PBMC culture with coronavirus spike peptide pools or control peptides (ViraFEST assay). The ViraFEST assay, used in the study, expanded antigen-specific T cells with peptide pools and then identified the expanded clonotypes through TCR sequencing. The convalescent patients' positive SARS-CoV-2 PCR tests were from March to December 2020, which was before the Alpha, Beta and Delta variants emerged in the United States. More than 1.5 million PBMCs per well were cultured in IMDM with about 5% human AB serum and about 9.7 IU/ml IL-2, plus 10 ug/ml peptide pools. Half of the culture medium was replaced with fresh IL-2-containing medium on days 3 and 7. After 10 days of culture, CD4+ T cells were isolated by negative selection using the EasySep CD4+ T cell isolation kit. Ficoll-Paque Plus gradient centrifugation was used to isolate PBMCs from whole blood, and the isolated PBMCs were then either used fresh or cryopreserved at -140C. Each culture condition was generally run in triplicate wells.

Compared with germline, V lacks 5 bases and J lacks 0 bases; bases without a gene match: 4. Spanning cysteine to phenylalanine, the CDR3 consists of 16 amino acids. CDR3 DNA is the only sequence kept; it has 48 bases, read in frame from the first base. For CDR1 and CDR2, the germline V gene lists SGHTA and FQGNSA. What the work shows at the level of the full study, not this receptor alone: An increase in the median number of SARS-CoV-2-reactive clonotypes from 21 after infection to 38 after vaccination was observed, but the change was not found to be significant. In convalescent patients, a median around 83% of post-vaccine SARS-CoV-2-reactive clones were detected only after vaccination, and vaccine-specific priming was suggested by this finding. Only a relatively small number of convalescent patients were included in the study, and early timepoints following natural infection were not analyzed. Of the vaccine-specific clones in convalescent patients, 304 of 307, or nearly all, reacted only to SARS-CoV-2 spike and did not cross-react with common cold coronaviruses.

The chain is made from TRBV7-2 and TRBJ2-3, and TRBD2 matches 11 of the central bases. The specimen comprised CD4+ T cells from blood, cultured in vitro, sampled before SARS-CoV-2 vaccination. The receptor was derived from a human donor who had recovered from COVID-19. The nucleotide sequence reads as follows: TGTGCCAGCAGCATTATAGCGGGAGGGAGCACAGATACGCAGTATTTT. This codes for CASSIIAGGSTDTQYF.